The 11 T cell receptor beta chains reported below all come from one sample, sequenced in a study of control samples from healthy donors and cancer patients. Generated by immunoSEQ multiplex PCR, the TCRdb table keeps only in-frame clones and is missing some. This table has around 130,000 clones, 80% to 95% appearing once. The sample consisted of blood. Source of these receptors: a man in his late teens or twenties in good health.

The chain employs TRBV28 and TRBJ1-2, with TRBD1 as a possible D gene (6 bases). This CDR3 comprises 14 residues. Trimming pared 2 bases from V and 5 bases from J, leaving 12 bases between. In germline, CDR1 is MDHEN, CDR2 SYDVKM. The CDR3 coding sequence is TGTGCCAGCAGTTTACCAGACAGGCTATATGGCTACACCTTC. It is translated as CASSLPDRLYGYTF.

This sequence joins TRBV30 and TRBJ2-7; D gene unclear. The V gene's germline CDR1 is GTSNPN and CDR2 SVGIG (reference sequence). V lost 7 bases and J lost 6, with 19 bases in between. The CDR3 has 13 residues. The DNA for the CDR3 is TGTGCCTCCTCAGACGGGCGGCGCCCCGAGCAGTACTTC. It specifies CASSDGRRPEQYF.

The V call is TRBV18, the J call TRBJ1-1; TRBD1 is a possible D gene (6 bases). The CDR3 consists of 15 residues. Germline assignment: CDR1 KGHSH and CDR2 LQKENI. Trimming shortened V by 3 bases and J by 7 bases, and 18 bases separated the two germline ends. Here the CDR3 reads CASSPQGTLNGEAFF. CDR3 coding DNA: TGTGCCAGCTCACCTCAGGGGACCCTGAACGGTGAAGCTTTCTTT.

This chain uses TRBV6-5 with TRBJ2-2, with D possibly matching TRBD2 (5 bases). With 4 bases removed from V and 5 bases from J, the gap between germline ends came to 11 bases. The CDR3 loop spans 14 amino acids. Germline loops: CDR1 MNHEY, CDR2 SVGAGI. The CDR3 protein is CASSWVSGTGELFF. CDR3 sequence (DNA): TGTGCCAGCAGTTGGGTCTCGGGGACCGGGGAGCTGTTTTTT.

The chain employs TRBV2 and TRBJ1-6, with 7 bases fitting TRBD1. V was pared by 7 bases and J by 5 bases, with 2 bases of the junction left unmatched. Looked up from germline, CDR1 is SNHLY and CDR2 is FYNNEI. There are 13 residues in the CDR3. The CDR3 reads CASTGTDNSPLHF. The CDR3 bases are TGTGCCAGCACCGGGACAGATAATTCACCCCTCCACTTT.

This rearrangement joins TRBV18 to TRBJ2-1; D unclear. Trimming removed 1 base from V and 9 bases from J, with 13 bases in between. CDR3 length: 14 residues. The germline V gene encodes CDR1 KGHSH and CDR2 LQKENI. For the CDR3, the DNA is TGTGCCAGCTCACCACTTATTACCTGGGGTGAGCAGTTCTTC. Translation: CASSPLITWGEQFF.

V gene TRBV6-6 combines with J gene TRBJ2-5, with no clear D. The CDR3 is made up of 9 amino acids. V shed 8 bases and J shed 4 bases, with 2 bases lying between them. Germline CDR1 MNHNY, CDR2 SVGAGI (reference sequence). This chain's CDR3 is CASGETQYF. Written as DNA, the CDR3 is TGTGCCAGCGGAGAGACCCAGTACTTC.

V usage is TRBV7-9 and J usage is TRBJ2-2, with 8 bases matching TRBD1. The CDR3 is made up of 14 amino acids. Trimming at V came to 3 bases and at J to 6 bases, leaving 3 bases not matched to a gene. Germline CDR1 reads SEHNR; CDR2 reads FQNEAQ (reference sequence). CDR3 sequence: CASSLATGAGELFF. CDR3 coding DNA: TGTGCCAGCAGCTTGGCGACAGGGGCCGGGGAGCTGTTTTTT. Looking up the rest from reference TRBV7-9 and TRBJ2-2 gives the full variable domain: DTGVSQNPRHKITKRGQNVTFRCDPISEHNRLYWYRQTLGQGPEFLTYFQNEAQLEKSRLLSDRFSAERPKGSFSTLEIQRTEQGDSAMYLCASSLATGAGELFFGEGSRLTVL.

A single count supports this clone. The chain couples TRBV12-3 or TRBV12-4 to TRBJ1-2, with D unresolved. The CDR3 spans 13 residues. Trimming stripped 6 bases from V and 1 base from J, with 9 bases between. Here the CDR3 reads CASRAADNYGYTF. The CDR3 DNA reads TGTGCCAGCAGGGCAGCTGATAACTATGGCTACACCTTC.

This clone appeared once. The V gene is TRBV3-1 (or the pseudogene TRBV3-2), the J gene TRBJ2-5; D is uncertain. The CDR3 length is 11 residues. Per the germline V gene, CDR1 is LGHDT and CDR2 is YNNKEL (reference sequence). V lost 4 bases to trimming and J lost 5 bases, with 5 bases between them. The CDR3: CASSPGETQYF. In nucleotides, the CDR3 is TGTGCCAGCAGCCCCGGGGAGACCCAGTACTTC.

V usage is TRBV18 and J usage is TRBJ2-2; D possibly corresponds to TRBD2 (5 bases). V lost 4 bases and J lost 1, with 13 bases in between. CDR1 KGHSH and CDR2 LQKENI come from the germline V gene. The CDR3 runs to 16 residues. DNA for the CDR3: TGTGCCAGCTCACTTCAGGAGGTTAGGAACACCGGGGAGCTGTTTTTT. Residues: CASSLQEVRNTGELFF. Filled out from reference TRBV18 and TRBJ2-2, the complete variable domain reads NAGVMQNPRHLVRRRGQEARLRCSPMKGHSHVYWYRQLPEEGLKFMVYLQKENIIDESGMPKERFSAEFPKEGPSILRIQQVVRGDSAAYFCASSLQEVRNTGELFFGEGSRLTVL.